This TCR beta chain is from a study of T cell responses to AZD1222 COVID-19 vaccine. The V gene end was trimmed by 0 bases and the J gene end by 1 base; junction bases not matched to a gene: 3. The CDR3 covers 16 residues. Germline V gives CDR1 MNHEY, CDR2 SVGAGI. As concerns this clone: Its target is not known.

Clones were read by immunoSEQ multiplex PCR, and TCRdb kept only the in-frame ones, dropping some. This sample has roughly 79,000 clones, with about 78% found just once. General study findings and limits: The reported proportion of spike-specific TCRs targeting unmutated variant regions was nearly half.

The chain links TRBV6-5 to TRBJ2-7; 10 bases agree with TRBD2. The sequencing used peripheral blood, collected on day 0 of AZD1222 vaccination. This TCR was recovered from an adult in good health. The CDR3 DNA reads as TGTGCCAGCAGTTACTCAACTAGCGGGACTTCCTACGAGCAGTACTTC. It is translated as CASSYSTSGTSYEQYF.